The source of this TCR beta chain is a study of CD4 and CD8 cells across lung adenocarcinoma regions. TCRdb called the PCR reads again in MiXCR, with one record for every CDR3 protein. The repertoire holds roughly 17,000 distinct CDR3 sequences, roughly 51% seen once, with 32% in the top ten. The patients had localized lung adenocarcinoma, a non-small cell subtype. This CDR3 is built from 19 residues. From germline, CDR1 is LNHNV and CDR2 YYDKDF (reference sequence). This sequence originates from a female donor with lung adenocarcinoma. The CD4 and CD8 labels of this study may be unreliable. Sequencing was performed on CD8+ T cells from the center of a lung tumor. The V gene is TRBV15, the J gene TRBJ2-5; 10 bases fit TRBD1. The end of the DNA aligns better with TRBJ2-7, so the J call may be wrong. CDR3 sequence: CATSGKRYTGTGEDYEQYF. The CDR3 region has the DNA TGTGCCACCAGCGGGAAGCGGTACACCGGGACAGGGGAGGACTACGAGCAGTACTTC.